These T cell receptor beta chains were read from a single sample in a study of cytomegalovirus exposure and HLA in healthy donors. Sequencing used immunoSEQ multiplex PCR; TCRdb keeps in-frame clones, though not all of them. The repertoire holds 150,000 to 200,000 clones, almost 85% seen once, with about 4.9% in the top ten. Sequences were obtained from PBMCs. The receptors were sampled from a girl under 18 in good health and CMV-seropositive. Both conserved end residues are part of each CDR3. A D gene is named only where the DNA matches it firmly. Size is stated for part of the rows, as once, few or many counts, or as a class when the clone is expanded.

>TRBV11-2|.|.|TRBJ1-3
TGTGCCAGCAGCTTGCAGGGATGGTCAAACGTGGCCATATATTTT
CASSLQGWSNVAIYF
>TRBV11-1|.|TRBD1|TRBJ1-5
TGTGCCAGCAGCCGACAGGGAGGCCAGCCCCAGCATTTT
CASSRQGGQPQHF
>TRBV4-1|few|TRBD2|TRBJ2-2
TGCGCCAGCAGCCACCGGGGACTAGCGAACACCGGGGAGCTGTTTTTT
CASSHRGLANTGELFF
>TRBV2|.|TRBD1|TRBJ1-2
TGTGCCAGCAGTGACTACAGGGGGATGGGTGGCTACACCTTC
CASSDYRGMGGYTF
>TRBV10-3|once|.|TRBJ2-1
TGTGCCATCAGTGTGGACAATACGCAGTTCTTC
CAISVDNTQFF
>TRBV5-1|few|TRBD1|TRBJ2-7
TGCGCCAGCAGCTTGGGGGACAGGGGTTACGAGCAGTACTTC
CASSLGDRGYEQYF
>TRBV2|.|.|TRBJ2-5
TGTGCCAGCATGGGGGGAGAGACCCAGTACTTC
CASMGGETQYF
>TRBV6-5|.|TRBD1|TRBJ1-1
TGTGCCAGCAGTAAGGACAGGGGGTGGGCTGAAGCTTTCTTT
CASSKDRGWAEAFF
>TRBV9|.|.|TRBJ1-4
TGTGCCAGCAGCGTAGATGGGAAAAGGGGTGGTAATGAAAAACTGTTTTTT
CASSVDGKRGGNEKLFF
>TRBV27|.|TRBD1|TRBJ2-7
TGTGCCAGCAGCCTCCCCGGGACAGAATCCTACGAGCAGTACTTC
CASSLPGTESYEQYF
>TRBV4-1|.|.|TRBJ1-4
TGCGCCAGCAGTTTACTAGGGTCAACTAATGAAAAACTGTTTTTT
CASSLLGSTNEKLFF
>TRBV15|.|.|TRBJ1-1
TGTGCCACCAGCAGTCCACTAGGGCAGGCTGAAGCTTTCTTT
CATSSPLGQAEAFF
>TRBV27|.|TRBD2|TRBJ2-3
TGTGCCAGCAGCCAGCGGGGTTTCACAGATACGCAGTATTTT
CASSQRGFTDTQYF
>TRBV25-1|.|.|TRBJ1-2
TGTGCCAGCAGTGAACATGGTCAGGCCTATGGCTACACCTTC
CASSEHGQAYGYTF
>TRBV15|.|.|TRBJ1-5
TGTGCCACCAGCAGAATAGGACAGAATCGTAATCAGCCCCAGCATTTT
CATSRIGQNRNQPQHF
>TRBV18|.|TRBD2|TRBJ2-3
TGTGCCAGCTCACCGGCGGGGGGCACAGATACGCAGTATTTT
CASSPAGGTDTQYF
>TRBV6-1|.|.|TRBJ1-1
TGTGCCAGCAGTGAAGTTGGCCCGAACACTGAAGCTTTCTTT
CASSEVGPNTEAFF
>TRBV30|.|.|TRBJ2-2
TGTGCCTGGAGTGTAGGCGGAACCGGGGAGCTGTTTTTT
CAWSVGGTGELFF
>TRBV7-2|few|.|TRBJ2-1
TGTGCCAGCAGCGACCGGGACTCCTACAATGAGCAGTTCTTC
CASSDRDSYNEQFF
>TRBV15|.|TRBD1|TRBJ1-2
TGTGCCACCAGCGATGGGACAGGGCCTAACTATGGCTACACCTTC
CATSDGTGPNYGYTF
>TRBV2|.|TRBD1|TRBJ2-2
TGTGCCAGCAGTTTAGACAGGGGCTCCGGGGAGCTGTTTTTT
CASSLDRGSGELFF
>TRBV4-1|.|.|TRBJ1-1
TGCGCCAGCAGCCAACCGATCGAGGGAACTGAAGCTTTCTTT
CASSQPIEGTEAFF
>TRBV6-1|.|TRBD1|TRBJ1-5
TGTGCCAGCAGTGGCCAGACAGGGGGCAATCAGCCCCAGCATTTT
CASSGQTGGNQPQHF
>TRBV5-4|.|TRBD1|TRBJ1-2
TGTGCCAGCAGCTTCGGGGGACAGAGAAACTATGGCTACACCTTC
CASSFGGQRNYGYTF
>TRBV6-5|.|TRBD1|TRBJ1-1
TGTGCCAGCAGTTTGGGACAGGGAATGAACACTGAAGCTTTCTTT
CASSLGQGMNTEAFF
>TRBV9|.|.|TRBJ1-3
TGTGCCAGCAGCGTAGTTGTAGATGGAAACACCATATATTTT
CASSVVVDGNTIYF
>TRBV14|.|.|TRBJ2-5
TGTGCCAGCAGCCTCAGCCCTGGCGGGGAGTACCAAGAGACCCAGTACTTC
CASSLSPGGEYQETQYF
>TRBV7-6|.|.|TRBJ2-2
TGTGCCAGCAGCTTAGAGTTGGTCGGGTGGAACACCGGGGAGCTGTTTTTT
CASSLELVGWNTGELFF
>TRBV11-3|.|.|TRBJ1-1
TGTGCCAGCAGCCGTACAGGGAAGGACACTGAAGCTTTCTTT
CASSRTGKDTEAFF
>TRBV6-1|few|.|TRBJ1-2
TGTGCCAGCAGTGTGGCAGGGGCGAGCCAATATGGCTACACCTTC
CASSVAGASQYGYTF
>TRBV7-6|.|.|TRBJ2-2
TGTGCCAGCAGCTTAGGAGGGTTAGGCACCGGGGAGCTGTTTTTT
CASSLGGLGTGELFF
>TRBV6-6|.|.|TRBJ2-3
TGTGCCAGCAGCCGCAGGGAGGACACAGATACGCAGTATTTT
CASSRREDTDTQYF
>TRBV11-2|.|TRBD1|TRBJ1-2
TGTGCCAGCAGCTTAGGACAGGGAAGCTATGGCTACACCTTC
CASSLGQGSYGYTF